This passage covers 28 T cell receptor beta chains from one sample sequenced in a study of blood T cells in healthy people across ages. Primers used in a second PCR of about 6 to 11 cycles were a sample-barcoded 5' primer and a J-beta primer mix. MiXCR was run by TCRdb on the 5' RACE reads, yielding one entry per CDR3 protein. The data contain 800,000 to 950,000 distinct CDR3 sequences, about 27% of them singletons. The same specimen was also included in a second study, on T cells of mothers and their children.

What was sequenced was blood. These TCRs come from a woman aged 40 to 49 in good health.

This clonotype has a count of ten or more. The genes are TRBV2 and TRBJ1-5; tentative D call: TRBD1 (5 bases). The germline V gene encodes CDR1 SNHLY and CDR2 FYNNEI. V dropped 6 bases and J dropped 0 bases, with 21 bases sitting between them. This CDR3 has 18 residues. The CDR3: CASSTSRDVRDSNQPQHF. CDR3 in DNA: TGTGCCAGCAGCACATCTAGGGACGTAAGAGATAGCAATCAGCCCCAGCATTTT.

This clonotype was observed a few times. This rearrangement joins TRBV6-1 to TRBJ2-3; TRBD2 agrees at 11 bases. This CDR3 spans 15 amino acids. Germline lookup yields CDR1 MNHNS and CDR2 SASEGT. The J segment lost 7 bases and the V segment lost 2 bases, leaving 5 bases of the junction unmatched. As DNA, the CDR3 is TGTGCCAGCAGTGAATCTAGCGGGGGGAGGCATACGCAGTATTTT. Amino acids: CASSESSGGRHTQYF.

The chain recombines TRBV25-1 with TRBJ1-2; 7 bases are shared with TRBD1. Trimming took 2 bases from V and 3 from J; bases not matched to a gene: 3. Germline V CDR1 and CDR2: MGHDK, SYGVNS. This CDR3 comprises 14 residues. The CDR3 DNA is TGTGCCAGCAGTGAAGGGGACAGATACTATGGCTACACCTTC. Its translation: CASSEGDRYYGYTF.

This clonotype was counted ten times or more. The chain uses TRBV10-3 and TRBJ2-5; no clear D gene. Germline CDR1 reads ENHRY; CDR2 reads SYGVKD. There are 15 residues in the CDR3. With 2 bases removed from V and 3 bases from J, the gap between germline ends came to 13 bases. CDR3 DNA: TGTGCCATCAGTGAGGGCAGATGGGATAAAGAGACCCAGTACTTC. This sequence encodes CAISEGRWDKETQYF.

The chain combines TRBV5-1 with TRBJ2-4, with D uncertain. Germline-derived CDR1 and CDR2 are SGHRS and YFSETQ. V lost 3 bases, J lost 0 bases, and 10 bases lay in between. The CDR3 has 15 residues. The CDR3 is CASSSVVGAKNIQYF. DNA for the CDR3: TGCGCCAGCAGCTCCGTCGTCGGAGCCAAAAACATTCAGTACTTC. Full variable domain (remainder filled in from reference TRBV5-1 and TRBJ2-4): KAGVTQTPRYLIKTRGQQVTLSCSPISGHRSVSWYQQTPGQGLQFLFEYFSETQRNKGNFPGRFSGRQFSNSRSEMNVSTLELGDSALYLCASSSVVGAKNIQYFGAGTRLSVL.

V and J are TRBV9 and TRBJ2-7; 8 bases match TRBD1. The CDR3 sequence is 17 residues long. V trimming: 4 bases; J trimming: 0 bases; junction bases outside the gene matches: 12. CDR1 SGDLS and CDR2 YYNGEE come from the germline V gene. The CDR3 DNA sequence: TGTGCCAGCAGCCAATTGACAGGGGATCTCCCCTCCTACGAGCAGTACTTC. The encoded protein is CASSQLTGDLPSYEQYF. Based on the CDR3 plus reference TRBV9 and TRBJ2-7, the full variable domain is DSGVTQTPKHLITATGQRVTLRCSPRSGDLSVYWYQQSLDQGLQFLIQYYNGEERAKGNILERFSAQQFPDLHSELNLSSLELGDSALYFCASSQLTGDLPSYEQYFGPGTRLTVT.

On this clonotype itself: This may come from a read error, since a much larger clone is one base off. The genes are TRBV12-3 or TRBV12-4 and TRBJ1-4; 11 nucleotides match TRBD1. This CDR3 contains 15 residues. The CDR3 loop is CASSLAGTGGEKRFF. DNA of the CDR3: TGTGCCAGCAGTTTGGCCGGGACAGGGGGTGAAAAACGGTTTTTT.

The V call is TRBV20-1, the J call TRBJ2-7, with no clear D. The J call is uncertain, as TRBJ2-5 better fits the DNA end. Germline assignment: CDR1 DFQATT and CDR2 SNEGSKA (reference sequence). This CDR3 is 11 amino acids long. The CDR3 is CSAREIETQYF. The CDR3 nucleotides read TGCAGTGCTAGAGAGATAGAGACCCAGTACTTC.

This clonotype was seen at least ten times. The rearrangement joins TRBV5-8 to TRBJ2-5, with D possibly being TRBD1 or TRBD2 (5 bases each). CDR3 length: 14 amino acids. CDR1 SGHTS and CDR2 YDEGEE come from the germline V gene. Trimming took 2 bases from V and 5 from J, leaving 13 bases between them. In DNA form, the CDR3 reads TGTGCCAGCAGCTTAGAGAGGGGTCGGGAGACCCAGTACTTC. This encodes CASSLERGRETQYF.

The chain links TRBV7-3 to TRBJ2-2; TRBD2 matches at 7 bases. With 6 bases clipped from V and 6 bases from J, the junction kept 10 bases outside the gene matches. This CDR3 has 15 amino acids. CDR1 is SGHTA and CDR2 is FQGTGA in the germline V gene. The CDR3 nucleotides are TGTGCCAGCAGGGCGGGACTAACCGGGCCCGGGGAGCTGTTTTTT. As protein: CASRAGLTGPGELFF.

Details on this clonotype: An end of the junction differs from the germline gene, which may be a read error. The chain links TRBV18 to TRBJ1-1, with D possibly being TRBD1 (5 bases). The CDR3 totals 15 residues. CDR1 KGHSH and CDR2 LQKENI come from the germline V gene. As DNA, the CDR3 is TGTGCCGGCTCACCACCGGGGGGGAGACGGACTGAAGCTTTCTTT. Translation gives CAGSPPGGRRTEAFF.

CDR3 sequence reads: CSVGPSHQQSKETQYF. The CDR3, as DNA: TGCAGCGTTGGCCCTTCCCACCAACAGTCTAAAGAGACCCAGTACTTC. The chain has TRBV29-1 and TRBJ2-5; D remains ambiguous. The CDR3 runs 16 residues. Germline V gene data show CDR1 as SQVTM and CDR2 as ANQGSEA. Trimming shortened V by 4 bases and J by 3 bases, and 21 bases separated the two germline ends. The full variable domain, with the rest looked up from reference TRBV29-1 and TRBJ2-5, is SAVISQKPSRDICQRGTSLTIQCQVDSQVTMMFWYRQQPGQSLTLIATANQGSEATYESGFVIDKFPISRPNLTFSTLTVSNMSPEDSSIYLCSVGPSHQQSKETQYFGPGTRLLVL.

This clonotype was seen a handful of times. At one of its ends the junction is not consistent with the germline gene, which may arise from a read error. The genes are TRBV27 and TRBJ2-3; 8 bases agree with TRBD1. Germline values: CDR1 MNHEY, CDR2 SMNVEV (reference sequence). The length of the CDR3 is 16 residues. CDR3 protein: CASSQFGQGVVDTRYF. Written as DNA, the CDR3 is TGTGCCAGCAGCCAATTCGGACAGGGTGTCGTGGATACGCGGTATTTT.

This chain joins TRBV28 and TRBJ2-1; either TRBD1 or TRBD2 may fit D (5 bases each). The CDR3 covers 17 residues. The V gene lost 0 bases and the J gene lost 7 bases, with 19 bases spanning the gap. Germline V gene data show CDR1 as MDHEN and CDR2 as SYDVKM. CDR3 sequence (DNA): TGTGCCAGCAGTTTATGGGGGGTCCGGCGCCGATTAAATGAGCAGTTCTTC. It codes for CASSLWGVRRRLNEQFF. Based on the CDR3 plus reference TRBV28 and TRBJ2-1, the full variable domain is DVKVTQSSRYLVKRTGEKVFLECVQDMDHENMFWYRQDPGLGLRLIYFSYDVKMKEKGDIPEGYSVSREKKERFSLILESASTNQTSMYLCASSLWGVRRRLNEQFFGPGTRLTVL.

The chain links TRBV29-1 to TRBJ1-2; D remains ambiguous. V lost 3 bases and J 0 bases, leaving 11 bases between the germline ends. CDR1 is SQVTM and CDR2 is ANQGSEA in the germline V gene. The CDR3 extends over 14 amino acids. CDR3 DNA: TGCAGCGTTGACCCAAAGTCGGCTAACTATGGCTACACCTTC. Amino acid sequence: CSVDPKSANYGYTF. The complete variable domain, with remaining parts taken from reference TRBV29-1 and TRBJ1-2, reads SAVISQKPSRDICQRGTSLTIQCQVDSQVTMMFWYRQQPGQSLTLIATANQGSEATYESGFVIDKFPISRPNLTFSTLTVSNMSPEDSSIYLCSVDPKSANYGYTFGSGTRLTVV.

This clonotype has a handful of counts. The chain carries TRBV20-1 and TRBJ2-7, with 7 bases matching TRBD1. The CDR3 totals 15 residues. Germline CDR1 reads DFQATT; CDR2 reads SNEGSKA (reference sequence). The ends lost 6 bases at V and 2 bases at J; junction bases unmatched: 13. CDR3: CSAPWGGQATYEQYF. CDR3 DNA sequence: TGCAGTGCCCCCTGGGGTGGACAGGCCACCTACGAGCAGTACTTC.

This chain connects TRBV7-9 to TRBJ2-7; D might be TRBD1 (6 bases). V lost 0 bases to trimming and J lost 0 bases, with 9 bases between them. CDR3 length equals 15 residues. CDR1 and CDR2 (germline): SEHNR, FQNEAQ (reference sequence). CDR3 loop: CASSLAGQISYEQYF. Written as DNA, the CDR3 is TGTGCCAGCAGCTTAGCCGGACAGATCTCCTACGAGCAGTACTTC.

V and J are TRBV19 and TRBJ2-1; 7 bases fit TRBD2. Germline CDR1 is LNHDA and CDR2 is SQIVND (reference sequence). V trimming: 3 bases; J trimming: 4 bases; junction bases outside the gene matches: 6. The CDR3 is 15 residues long. This CDR3 is CASSMWLADYNEQFF. In nucleotides, the CDR3 is TGTGCCAGTAGTATGTGGCTAGCGGATTACAATGAGCAGTTCTTC.

Concerning this clonotype: This could be a read error, since a much larger clone is one nucleotide away. The rearrangement links TRBV28 to TRBJ2-5; 10 nucleotides agree with TRBD2. The J call may be incorrect, as the DNA end agrees better with TRBJ2-7. Germline CDR1 MDHEN, CDR2 SYDVKM. The CDR3 extends over 16 amino acids. CDR3 sequence reads: CASNHPLAGVTYEQYF. CDR3 nucleotides: TGTGCCAGCAACCACCCCCTAGCGGGGGTGACCTACGAGCAGTACTTC.

This clonotype was recorded many times. The chain recombines TRBV7-9 with TRBJ1-6; the D is unclear. The germline CDR1 and CDR2 sequences are SEHNR and FQNEAQ (reference sequence). The CDR3 loop spans 12 amino acids. V was shortened by 5 bases and J by 5 bases, with 4 bases between the two germline ends. The CDR3 DNA reads TGTGCCAGCAGCCAGGATAATTCACCCCTCCACTTT. Residues: CASSQDNSPLHF. The full variable domain, rest sourced from reference TRBV7-9 and TRBJ1-6, is DTGVSQNPRHKITKRGQNVTFRCDPISEHNRLYWYRQTLGQGPEFLTYFQNEAQLEKSRLLSDRFSAERPKGSFSTLEIQRTEQGDSAMYLCASSQDNSPLHFGNGTRLTVT.

This clonotype was counted a few times. The chain combines TRBV20-1 with TRBJ2-3, with D hard to call. V dropped 1 base and J dropped 3 bases, with 11 bases sitting between them. CDR3 size: 14 residues. The germline gives CDR1 DFQATT, CDR2 SNEGSKA (reference sequence). The chain's CDR3 is CSARGVPKTDTQYF. CDR3 nucleotides: TGCAGTGCTAGAGGGGTACCAAAGACAGATACGCAGTATTTT.

The chain couples TRBV27 to TRBJ2-7, with D perhaps TRBD2 (6 bases). CDR3 length: 14 amino acids. The germline gives CDR1 MNHEY, CDR2 SMNVEV (reference sequence). V was clipped by 3 bases and J by 1 base, with 10 bases between them. The CDR3 sequence is CASSFSSGSYEQYF. DNA of the CDR3: TGTGCCAGCAGTTTTTCGAGCGGGTCCTACGAGCAGTACTTC.

The rearrangement links TRBV6-2 or TRBV6-3 to TRBJ1-5, with D possibly being TRBD1 (5 bases). Germline assignment: CDR1 MNHEY and CDR2 SVGEGT. The CDR3 is 14 amino acids. Trimming removed 8 bases at V and 5 bases at J, with 16 bases between. The CDR3, as DNA: TGTGCCAGCCGTCAATCGTTGGGGGATCAGCCCCAGCATTTT. This translates into CASRQSLGDQPQHF.

Remarks on this clonotype: Given a much more abundant clone one base away, this may be a read error. This chain joins TRBV20-1 and TRBJ2-7; TRBD2 agrees at 11 bases. Germline V gene lookup returns CDR1 DFQATT and CDR2 SNEGSKA (reference sequence). Trimming removed 2 bases from V and 7 bases from J; junction bases left unmatched: 13. This CDR3 has 16 residues. The CDR3 sequence: CSARRRTSGGYNEQYF. As DNA, the CDR3 is TGCAGTGCTAGACGCAGAACTAGCGGGGGATACAATGAGCAGTACTTC.

This chain joins TRBV5-1 and TRBJ1-1, with TRBD1 matching 7 bases. V shed 3 bases and J 4 bases; nucleotides not matched to a gene: 6. In germline, CDR1 is SGHRS, CDR2 YFSETQ. CDR3 length: 14 residues. The CDR3 region is CASSWEGGRTEAFF. Written as DNA, the CDR3 is TGCGCCAGCAGCTGGGAAGGGGGCCGCACTGAAGCTTTCTTT.

This clonotype was counted at least ten times. The V gene is TRBV5-5, the J gene TRBJ2-5, with 11 bases fitting TRBD2. Per germline, CDR1 SGHKS and CDR2 YYEKEE (reference sequence). This CDR3 region has 16 residues. Germline trimming cut 0 bases from V and 1 base from J; bases unmatched to any gene: 2. The CDR3 sequence is CASSLVLAGGQETQYF. The CDR3 DNA reads as TGTGCCAGCAGCTTGGTCCTAGCGGGGGGCCAAGAGACCCAGTACTTC. Together with reference TRBV5-5 and TRBJ2-5, the CDR3 gives the full variable domain: DAGVTQSPTHLIKTRGQQVTLRCSPISGHKSVSWYQQVLGQGPQFIFQYYEKEERGRGNFPDRFSARQFPNYSSELNVNALLLGDSALYLCASSLVLAGGQETQYFGPGTRLLVL.

This chain connects TRBV3-1 to TRBJ1-2, with 8 positions matching TRBD1. Unmatched junction bases numbered 7, after V lost 0 bases and J lost 4 bases. The CDR3 totals 16 residues. Looked up from germline, CDR1 is LGHDT and CDR2 is YNNKEL (reference sequence). For the CDR3, the DNA is TGTGCCAGCAGCCAAGAGCCCAACAGGGGGGGCTATGGCTACACCTTC. Translated, it gives CASSQEPNRGGYGYTF.

As to this clonotype: A read error is possible here, since a much larger clone lies one base away. The CDR3 region is CATSRDGQGLRTYEQFF. CDR3 nucleotides: TGTGCCACCAGCAGAGATGGACAGGGGCTTCGGACTTACGAGCAGTTCTTC. The rearrangement joins TRBV15 to TRBJ2-1; TRBD1 matches 9 bases. The J segment lost 10 bases and the V segment lost 0 bases, leaving 13 bases of the junction unmatched. The germline gives CDR1 LNHNV, CDR2 YYDKDF (reference sequence). This CDR3 comprises 17 residues.